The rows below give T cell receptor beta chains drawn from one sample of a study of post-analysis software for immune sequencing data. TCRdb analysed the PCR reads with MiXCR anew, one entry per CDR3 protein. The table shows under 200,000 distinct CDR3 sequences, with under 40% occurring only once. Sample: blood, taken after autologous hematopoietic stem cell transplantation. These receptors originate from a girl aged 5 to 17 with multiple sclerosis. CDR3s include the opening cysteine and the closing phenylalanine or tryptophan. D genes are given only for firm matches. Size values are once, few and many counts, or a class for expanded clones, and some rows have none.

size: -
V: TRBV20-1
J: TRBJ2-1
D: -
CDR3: CSARAASRDNEQFF
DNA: TGCAGTGCTAGAGCGGCTAGCAGAGACAATGAGCAGTTCTTC

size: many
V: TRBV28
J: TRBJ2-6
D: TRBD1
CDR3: CASSLGQVSGANVLTF
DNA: TGTGCCAGCAGTTTAGGACAGGTATCAGGGGCCAACGTCCTGACTTTC

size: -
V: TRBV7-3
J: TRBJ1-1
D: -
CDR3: CASSPGAIITEAFF
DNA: TGTGCCAGCAGCCCCGGGGCAATCATTACTGAAGCTTTCTTT

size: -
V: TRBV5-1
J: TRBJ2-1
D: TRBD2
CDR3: CASSSGQLVLGTSGTQGVYNEQFF
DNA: TGCGCCAGCAGCTCGGGACAGCTAGTCCTCGGGACTAGCGGGACTCAGGGGGTCTACAATGAGCAGTTCTTC

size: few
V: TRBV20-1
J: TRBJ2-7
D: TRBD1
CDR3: CSATHRGDEQYF
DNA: TGCAGTGCTACTCACAGGGGCGACGAGCAGTACTTC

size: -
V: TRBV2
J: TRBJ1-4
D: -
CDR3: CARGGRGPTNEKLFF
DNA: TGTGCCAGGGGAGGACGAGGACCAACTAATGAAAAACTGTTTTTT

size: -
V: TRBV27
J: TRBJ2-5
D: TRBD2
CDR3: CASSPKGTSGRGSETQYF
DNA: TGTGCCAGCAGCCCTAAAGGGACTAGCGGGAGAGGGAGTGAGACCCAGTACTTC

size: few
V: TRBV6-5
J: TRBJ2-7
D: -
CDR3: CASSYSGGSGYEQYF
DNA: TGTGCCAGCAGTTATTCCGGGGGCTCGGGATACGAGCAGTACTTC

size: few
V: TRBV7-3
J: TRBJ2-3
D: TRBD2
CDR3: CASSSSGGTDTQYF
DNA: TGTGCCAGCAGCTCTAGCGGAGGCACAGATACGCAGTATTTT

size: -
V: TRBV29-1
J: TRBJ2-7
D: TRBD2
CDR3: CSVIGTSGLYGQYF
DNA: TGCAGCGTCATAGGGACTAGCGGCCTCTACGGGCAGTACTTC

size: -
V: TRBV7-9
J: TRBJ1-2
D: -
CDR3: CASSPTSGKPANYGYTF
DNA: TGTGCCAGCAGCCCTACCTCGGGGAAACCCGCAAACTATGGCTACACCTTC

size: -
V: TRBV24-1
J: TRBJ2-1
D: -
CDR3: CATSDSVSGALYNEQFF
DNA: TGTGCCACCAGTGATTCGGTTAGCGGTGCCCTCTACAATGAGCAGTTCTTC

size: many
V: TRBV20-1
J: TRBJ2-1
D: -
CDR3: CSARDRRGSSYNEQFF
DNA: TGCAGTGCTAGAGATCGCCGGGGGAGCTCCTACAATGAGCAGTTCTTC

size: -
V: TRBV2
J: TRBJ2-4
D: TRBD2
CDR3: CASSLPAGDIQYF
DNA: TGTGCCAGTTCCCTCCCGGCGGGAGACATTCAGTACTTC

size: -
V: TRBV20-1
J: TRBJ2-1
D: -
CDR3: CSASLLGLSYNEQFF
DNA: TGCAGTGCTAGCCTTCTGGGGCTCTCCTACAATGAGCAGTTCTTC

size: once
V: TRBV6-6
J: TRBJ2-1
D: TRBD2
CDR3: CASSSNSGGDYNEQFF
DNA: TGTGCCAGCAGTTCGAATAGCGGGGGGGATTACAATGAGCAGTTCTTC

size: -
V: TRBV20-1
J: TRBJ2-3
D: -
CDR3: CSASPLAGTDTQYF
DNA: TGCAGTGCTAGCCCGCTGGCGGGCACAGATACGCAGTATTTT

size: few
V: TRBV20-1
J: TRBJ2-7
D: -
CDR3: CSAREGSEWYEQYF
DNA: TGCAGTGCTAGAGAAGGATCGGAGTGGTACGAGCAGTACTTC

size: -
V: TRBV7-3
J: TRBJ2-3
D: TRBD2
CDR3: CASSLSGFSTDTQYF
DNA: TGTGCCAGCAGCCTTAGCGGGTTCAGCACAGATACGCAGTATTTT

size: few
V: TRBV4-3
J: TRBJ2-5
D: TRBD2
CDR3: CASSQDGGGQETQYF
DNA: TGCGCCAGCAGCCAAGACGGCGGGGGTCAAGAGACCCAGTACTTC

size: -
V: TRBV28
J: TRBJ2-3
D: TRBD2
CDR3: CASSLSGRAPDTQYF
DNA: TGTGCCAGCAGTTTGAGCGGGAGGGCCCCAGATACGCAGTATTTT

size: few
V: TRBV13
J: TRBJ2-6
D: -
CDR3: CASSLGESGANVLTF
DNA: TGTGCCAGCAGCTTAGGGGAATCTGGGGCCAACGTCCTGACTTTC

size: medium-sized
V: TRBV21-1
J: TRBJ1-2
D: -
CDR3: CASSAGTAAGGYTF
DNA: TGTGCCAGCAGCGCAGGGACAGCCGCGGGGGGCTACACCTTC

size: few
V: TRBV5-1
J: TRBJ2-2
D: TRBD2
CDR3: CASNKLAGGRAGELFF
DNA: TGCGCCAGCAATAAACTAGCGGGAGGCCGAGCTGGGGAGCTGTTTTTT

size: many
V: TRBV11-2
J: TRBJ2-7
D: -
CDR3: CASRASRGTGEQYF
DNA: TGTGCCAGCAGAGCTTCCCGGGGGACGGGAGAGCAGTACTTC

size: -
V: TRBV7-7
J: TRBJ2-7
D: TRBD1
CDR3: CASSPTTGAYEQYF
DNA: TGTGCTAGCAGCCCAACGACAGGGGCCTACGAGCAGTACTTC

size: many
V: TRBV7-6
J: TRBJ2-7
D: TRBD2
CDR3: CASSLGLASDEQYF
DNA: TGTGCCAGCAGCCTGGGACTAGCGAGCGACGAGCAGTACTTC

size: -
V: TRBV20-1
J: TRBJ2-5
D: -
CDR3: CSASNQETQYF
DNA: TGCAGTGCTAGCAACCAAGAGACCCAGTACTTC

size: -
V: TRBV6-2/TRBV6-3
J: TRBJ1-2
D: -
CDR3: CASSYRLGSTGYGYTF
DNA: TGTGCCAGCAGTTACCGCCTCGGGAGTACCGGCTATGGCTACACCTTC

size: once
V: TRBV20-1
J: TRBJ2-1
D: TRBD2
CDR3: CSARVGGGSQQFF
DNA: TGCAGTGCTAGAGTGGGGGGAGGGAGTCAACAGTTCTTC

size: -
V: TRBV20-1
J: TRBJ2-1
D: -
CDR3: CSARSPRSSYNEQFF
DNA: TGCAGTGCTAGGAGCCCCCGGAGCTCCTACAATGAGCAGTTCTTC

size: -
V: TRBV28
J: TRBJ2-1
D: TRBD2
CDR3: CASSPSTGLAGGIYNEQFF
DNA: TGTGCCAGCAGTCCATCGACGGGACTAGCGGGAGGGATCTACAATGAGCAGTTCTTC

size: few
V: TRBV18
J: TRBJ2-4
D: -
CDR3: CASSQAGAGKNIQYF
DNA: TGTGCCAGCTCACAAGCCGGAGCGGGCAAAAACATTCAGTACTTC

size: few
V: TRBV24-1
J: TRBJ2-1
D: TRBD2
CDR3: CATSDLAGGEQFF
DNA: TGTGCCACCAGTGATCTAGCGGGAGGTGAGCAGTTCTTC

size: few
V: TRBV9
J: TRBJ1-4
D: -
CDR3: CASSVVPGEGFEKLFF
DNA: TGTGCCAGCAGCGTAGTACCAGGGGAAGGTTTTGAAAAACTGTTTTTT

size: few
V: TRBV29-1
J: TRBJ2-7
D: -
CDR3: CSVELAGVSYEQYF
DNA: TGCAGCGTTGAACTGGCAGGGGTTTCCTACGAGCAGTACTTC

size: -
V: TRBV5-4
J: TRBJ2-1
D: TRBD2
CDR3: CVSSLSRGPSGRSDEQFF
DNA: TGTGTCAGCAGCTTGAGTAGGGGCCCTAGCGGGAGGTCGGATGAGCAGTTCTTC

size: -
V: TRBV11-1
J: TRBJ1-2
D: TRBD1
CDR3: CASSFDREPPYGYTF
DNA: TGTGCTAGCAGCTTTGACAGGGAACCCCCGTATGGCTACACCTTC

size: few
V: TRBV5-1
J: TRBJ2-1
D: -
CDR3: CASSLEVGANNEQFF
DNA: TGCGCCAGCAGCTTGGAGGTGGGAGCTAACAATGAGCAGTTCTTC

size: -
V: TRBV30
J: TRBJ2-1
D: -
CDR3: CAWSVGYYNEQFF
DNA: TGTGCCTGGAGTGTTGGCTACTACAATGAGCAGTTCTTC

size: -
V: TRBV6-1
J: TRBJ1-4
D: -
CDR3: CASSVPANEKLFF
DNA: TGTGCCAGCTCGGTCCCGGCTAATGAAAAACTGTTTTTT

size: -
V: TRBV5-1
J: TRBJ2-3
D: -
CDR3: CASSHRTVFTDTQYF
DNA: TGCGCCAGCAGCCACCGGACCGTATTCACAGATACGCAGTATTTT

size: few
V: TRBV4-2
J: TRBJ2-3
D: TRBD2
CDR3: CASSQAGPGRALATDTQYF
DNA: TGTGCCAGCAGCCAAGCTGGACCCGGGAGGGCCCTCGCGACAGATACGCAGTATTTT

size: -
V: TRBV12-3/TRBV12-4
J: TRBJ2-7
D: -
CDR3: CASSKEDGSSYEQYF
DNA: TGTGCCAGCAGCAAGGAGGACGGGAGCTCCTACGAGCAGTACTTC

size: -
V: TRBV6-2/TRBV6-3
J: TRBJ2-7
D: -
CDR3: CASRDSSSYEQYF
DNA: TGTGCCAGTCGGGACTCCAGCTCCTACGAGCAGTACTTC

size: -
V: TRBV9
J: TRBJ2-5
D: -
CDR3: CASSVEGGGTQYF
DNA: TGTGCCAGCAGCGTAGAAGGGGGGGGGACCCAGTACTTC